This T cell receptor (beta chain) was recorded in a study of blood T cell repertoires in COVID-19. Assay: immunoSEQ multiplex PCR; the TCRdb copy retains only in-frame clones and omits some. Of 90,000 to 130,000 clones listed, around 81% are singletons. This clone appeared a single time. Material for sequencing was peripheral blood. The TCR originated in a woman aged 65 to 85 with acute or convalescent COVID-19.

CDR3: CASSSPGVYGYTF. The CDR3 DNA reads as TGTGCCAGCAGCTCACCGGGAGTGTATGGCTACACCTTC. This rearrangement joins TRBV7-8 to TRBJ1-2; D unresolved. This CDR3 spans 13 amino acids. Germline values: CDR1 SGHVS, CDR2 FQNEAQ. The V gene lost 4 bases and the J gene lost 5 bases, with 11 bases spanning the gap.